This T cell receptor (beta chain) was observed in a study of shared T cell receptors in the human thymus. Deletions cut 6 bases from V and 1 base from J, with 22 bases between. This CDR3 region has 17 residues. Germline V gene lookup returns CDR1 MDHEN and CDR2 SYDVKM. Using immunoSEQ multiplex PCR, the repertoire was profiled, and TCRdb retains in-frame clones only, with some absent. Here the sample spans about 710,000 clones, around 87% being singletons. This sample also appeared in a second study, on human thymus T cells. As reported in that work: All donors were healthy Finnish infants who were undergoing corrective surgery to treat congenital heart defects. The thymus tissue came from resections taken during corrective heart surgery. Biased V and J segment usage appeared in thymus and peripheral blood. Among unrelated individuals, related research reported thymic repertoires that overlapped highly.

The clonotype comes from a boy in the first two years of life with a congenital heart defect. The sample comprised thymocytes. The gene calls are TRBV28 and TRBJ2-7, with a possible D match to TRBD2 (6 bases). CDR3 amino acids: CASSQLIPPRESYEQYF. CDR3 in DNA: TGTGCCAGCAGCCAACTTATCCCCCCCCGGGAGTCCTACGAGCAGTACTTC.